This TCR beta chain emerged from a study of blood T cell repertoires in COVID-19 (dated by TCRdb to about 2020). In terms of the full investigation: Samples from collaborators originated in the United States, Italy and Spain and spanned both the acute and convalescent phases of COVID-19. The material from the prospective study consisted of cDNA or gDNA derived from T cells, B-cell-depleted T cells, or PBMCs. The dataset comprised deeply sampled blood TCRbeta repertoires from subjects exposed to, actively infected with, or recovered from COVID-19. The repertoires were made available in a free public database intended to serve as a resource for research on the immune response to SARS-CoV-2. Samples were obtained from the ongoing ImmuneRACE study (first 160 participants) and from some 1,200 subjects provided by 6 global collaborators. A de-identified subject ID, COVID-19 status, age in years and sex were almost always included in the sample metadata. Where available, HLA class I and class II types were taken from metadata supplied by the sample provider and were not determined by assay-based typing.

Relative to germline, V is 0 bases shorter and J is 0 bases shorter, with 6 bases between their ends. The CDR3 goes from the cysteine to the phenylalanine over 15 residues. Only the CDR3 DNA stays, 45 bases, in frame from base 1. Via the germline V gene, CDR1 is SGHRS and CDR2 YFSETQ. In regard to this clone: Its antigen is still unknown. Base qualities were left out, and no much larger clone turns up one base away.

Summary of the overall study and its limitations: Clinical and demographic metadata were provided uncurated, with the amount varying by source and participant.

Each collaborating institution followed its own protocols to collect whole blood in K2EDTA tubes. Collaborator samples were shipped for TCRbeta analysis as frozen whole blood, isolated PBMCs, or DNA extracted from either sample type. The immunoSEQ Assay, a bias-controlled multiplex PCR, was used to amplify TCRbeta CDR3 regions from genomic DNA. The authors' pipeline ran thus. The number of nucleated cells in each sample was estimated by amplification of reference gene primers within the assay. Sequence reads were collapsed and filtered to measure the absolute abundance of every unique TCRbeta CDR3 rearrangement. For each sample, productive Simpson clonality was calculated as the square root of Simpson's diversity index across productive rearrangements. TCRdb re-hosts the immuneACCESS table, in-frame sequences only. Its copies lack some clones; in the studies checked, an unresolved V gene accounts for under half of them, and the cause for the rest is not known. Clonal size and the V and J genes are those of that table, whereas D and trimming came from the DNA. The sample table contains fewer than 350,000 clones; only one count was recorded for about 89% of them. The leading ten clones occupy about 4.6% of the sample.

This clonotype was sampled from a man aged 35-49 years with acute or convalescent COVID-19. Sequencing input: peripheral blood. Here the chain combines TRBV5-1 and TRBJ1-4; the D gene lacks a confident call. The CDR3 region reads CASSLGGATNEKLFF. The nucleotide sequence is TGCGCCAGCAGCTTGGGGGGAGCAACTAATGAAAAACTGTTTTTT.